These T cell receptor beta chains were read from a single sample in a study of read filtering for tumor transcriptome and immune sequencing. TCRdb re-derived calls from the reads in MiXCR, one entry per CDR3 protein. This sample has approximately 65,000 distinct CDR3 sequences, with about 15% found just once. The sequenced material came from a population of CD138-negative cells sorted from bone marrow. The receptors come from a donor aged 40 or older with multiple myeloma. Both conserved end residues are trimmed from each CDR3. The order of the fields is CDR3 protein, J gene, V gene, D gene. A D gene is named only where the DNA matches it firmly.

CDR3: ASSHRSRHQPQH; J: TRBJ1-5; V: TRBV4-1; D: -
CDR3: SAREGPTQY; J: TRBJ2-5; V: TRBV20-1; D: -
CDR3: ASSLSGKNTGELF; J: TRBJ2-2; V: TRBV6-2/TRBV6-3; D: TRBD2
CDR3: ASSPGGGNPTQY; J: TRBJ2-3; V: TRBV28; D: -
CDR3: AWRNGLDTEAF; J: TRBJ1-1; V: TRBV30; D: -
CDR3: SARVAGGPTGELF; J: TRBJ2-2; V: TRBV20-1; D: TRBD2
CDR3: ASSLLNGIFNTGELF; J: TRBJ2-2; V: TRBV7-2; D: -
CDR3: AISEPGISSYEQF; J: TRBJ2-1; V: TRBV10-3; D: -
CDR3: ASSEHGTVHNEKLF; J: TRBJ1-4; V: TRBV7-8; D: TRBD1
CDR3: AWRNPTGSLSLPEQY; J: TRBJ2-7; V: TRBV30; D: -
CDR3: ASSLQGTGESEAF; J: TRBJ1-1; V: TRBV5-6; D: TRBD1
CDR3: SAGPPGAGQEKLF; J: TRBJ1-4; V: TRBV20-1; D: -
CDR3: ASSFRRGEDIWGELF; J: TRBJ2-2; V: TRBV7-6; D: -
CDR3: ASSPGTGGTIWDEQF; J: TRBJ2-1; V: TRBV5-1; D: TRBD1
CDR3: ASSLPGQGLSGANVLT; J: TRBJ2-6; V: TRBV7-8; D: TRBD1
CDR3: ASSPTGVPYEQY; J: TRBJ2-7; V: TRBV3-1; D: -
CDR3: SARDIREGHPGEQY; J: TRBJ2-7; V: TRBV20-1; D: TRBD2
CDR3: ASSLGTYAEAF; J: TRBJ1-1; V: TRBV7-9; D: -
CDR3: ASSQYPDEQF; J: TRBJ2-1; V: TRBV3-1; D: -
CDR3: ASSDSSLAGFNEQF; J: TRBJ2-1; V: TRBV6-4; D: TRBD2
CDR3: ASSLGRGMNTEAF; J: TRBJ1-1; V: TRBV12-3/TRBV12-4; D: -
CDR3: SVAGVGTDTQY; J: TRBJ2-3; V: TRBV29-1; D: -
CDR3: ASSQAGADEQF; J: TRBJ2-1; V: TRBV5-1; D: -
CDR3: ASRQRSGSSYNEQF; J: TRBJ2-1; V: TRBV12-3/TRBV12-4; D: TRBD2
CDR3: ASSELTAVPTY; J: TRBJ2-7; V: TRBV2; D: -
CDR3: AGSLTSPGTEQF; J: TRBJ2-1; V: TRBV5-1; D: -
CDR3: ASSFAQRPHEQF; J: TRBJ2-1; V: TRBV7-9; D: -
CDR3: ASSLTQTPNQPQH; J: TRBJ1-5; V: TRBV7-6; D: -
CDR3: SARDEDRGGYTEAF; J: TRBJ1-1; V: TRBV20-1; D: TRBD1
CDR3: ASSLVGSSGYEQY; J: TRBJ2-7; V: TRBV7-8; D: -
CDR3: ASRIGGPNNEQF; J: TRBJ2-1; V: TRBV5-1; D: -
CDR3: ASSRTGRANYGYT; J: TRBJ1-2; V: TRBV3-1; D: -
CDR3: ASGGVKETQY; J: TRBJ2-5; V: TRBV6-2/TRBV6-3; D: -
CDR3: ASSLPNPSGANVLT; J: TRBJ2-6; V: TRBV12-3/TRBV12-4; D: -
CDR3: SAVDRGFYEQY; J: TRBJ2-7; V: TRBV20-1; D: TRBD1
CDR3: SGSYNEQF; J: TRBJ2-1; V: TRBV29-1; D: -
CDR3: ASSLGLALTDTQY; J: TRBJ2-3; V: TRBV7-8; D: TRBD2
CDR3: ASSLSNQPQH; J: TRBJ1-5; V: TRBV7-9; D: -